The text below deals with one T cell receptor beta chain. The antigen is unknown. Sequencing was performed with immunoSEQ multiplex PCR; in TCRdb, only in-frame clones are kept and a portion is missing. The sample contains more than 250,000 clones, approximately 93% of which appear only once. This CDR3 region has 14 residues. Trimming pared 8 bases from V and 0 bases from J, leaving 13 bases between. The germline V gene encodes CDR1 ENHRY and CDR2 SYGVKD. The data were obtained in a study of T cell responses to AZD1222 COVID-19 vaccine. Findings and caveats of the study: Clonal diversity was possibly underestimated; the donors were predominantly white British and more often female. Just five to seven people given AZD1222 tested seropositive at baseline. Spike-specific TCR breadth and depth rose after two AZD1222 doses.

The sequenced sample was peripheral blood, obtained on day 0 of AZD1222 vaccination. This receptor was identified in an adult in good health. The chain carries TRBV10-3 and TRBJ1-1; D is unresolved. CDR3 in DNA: TGTGCCATCTCTGGGCTAGCTATGAACACTGAAGCTTTCTTT. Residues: CAISGLAMNTEAFF.